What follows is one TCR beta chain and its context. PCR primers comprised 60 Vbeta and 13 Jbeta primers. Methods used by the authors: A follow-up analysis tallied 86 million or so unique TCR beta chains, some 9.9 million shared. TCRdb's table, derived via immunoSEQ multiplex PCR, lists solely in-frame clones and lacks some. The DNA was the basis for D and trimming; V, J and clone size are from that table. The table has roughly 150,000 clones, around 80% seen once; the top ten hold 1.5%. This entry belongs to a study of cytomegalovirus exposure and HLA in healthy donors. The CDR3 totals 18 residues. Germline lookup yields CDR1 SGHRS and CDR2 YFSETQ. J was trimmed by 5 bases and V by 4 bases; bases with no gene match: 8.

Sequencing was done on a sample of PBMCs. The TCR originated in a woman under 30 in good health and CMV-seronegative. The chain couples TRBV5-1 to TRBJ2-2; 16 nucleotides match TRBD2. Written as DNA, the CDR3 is TGCGCCAGCAGCGCTGGGACTAGCGGGGGGGCACGTACCGGGGAGCTGTTTTTT. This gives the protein CASSAGTSGGARTGELFF.